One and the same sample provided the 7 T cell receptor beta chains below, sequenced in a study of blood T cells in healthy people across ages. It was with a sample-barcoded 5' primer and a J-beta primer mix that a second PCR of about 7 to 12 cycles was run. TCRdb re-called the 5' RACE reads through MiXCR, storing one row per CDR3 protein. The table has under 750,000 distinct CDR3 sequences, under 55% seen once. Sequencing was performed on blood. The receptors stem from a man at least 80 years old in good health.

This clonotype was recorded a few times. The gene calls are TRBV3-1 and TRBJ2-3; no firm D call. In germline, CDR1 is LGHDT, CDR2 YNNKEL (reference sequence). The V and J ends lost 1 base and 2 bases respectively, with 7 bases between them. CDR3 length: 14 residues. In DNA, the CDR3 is TGTGCCAGCAGCCAAGGGGGATTCACAGATACGCAGTATTTT. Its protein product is CASSQGGFTDTQYF.

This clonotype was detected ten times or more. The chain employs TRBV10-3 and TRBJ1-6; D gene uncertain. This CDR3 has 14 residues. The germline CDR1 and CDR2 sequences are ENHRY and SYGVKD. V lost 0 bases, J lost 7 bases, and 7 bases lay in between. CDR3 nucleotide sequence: TGTGCCATCAGTGAGTCGACCAGGAATTCACCCCTCCACTTT. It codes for CAISESTRNSPLHF.

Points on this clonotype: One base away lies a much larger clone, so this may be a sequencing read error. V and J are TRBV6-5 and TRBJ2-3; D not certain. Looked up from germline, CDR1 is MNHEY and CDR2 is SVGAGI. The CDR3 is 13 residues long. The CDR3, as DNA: TGTGCCAGCACCGCACACGGCACAGATACGCGGTATTTT. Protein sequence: CASTAHGTDTRYF.

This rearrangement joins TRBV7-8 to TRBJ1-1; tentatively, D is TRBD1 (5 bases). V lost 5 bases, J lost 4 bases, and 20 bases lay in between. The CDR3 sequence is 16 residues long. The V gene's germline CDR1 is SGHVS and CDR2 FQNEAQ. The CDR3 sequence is CASSLSGGGGTTEAFF. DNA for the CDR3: TGTGCCAGCAGCCTGTCGGGGGGTGGCGGGACCACTGAAGCTTTCTTT.

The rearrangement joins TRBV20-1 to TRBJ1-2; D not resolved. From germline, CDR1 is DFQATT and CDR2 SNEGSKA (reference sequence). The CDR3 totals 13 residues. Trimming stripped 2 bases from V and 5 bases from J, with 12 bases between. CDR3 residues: CSARNGGLYGYTF. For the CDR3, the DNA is TGCAGTGCTAGAAATGGTGGGCTTTATGGCTACACCTTC.

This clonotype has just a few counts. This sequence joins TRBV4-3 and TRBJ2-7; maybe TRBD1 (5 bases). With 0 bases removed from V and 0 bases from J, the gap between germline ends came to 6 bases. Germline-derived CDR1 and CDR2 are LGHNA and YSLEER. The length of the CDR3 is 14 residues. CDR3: CASSQEDNSYEQYF. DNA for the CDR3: TGCGCCAGCAGCCAAGAGGACAACTCCTACGAGCAGTACTTC.

CDR3 amino acids: CASSPLAGANTGELFF. The DNA for the CDR3 is TGCGCCAGCAGCCCCCTGGCAGGCGCGAACACCGGGGAGCTGTTTTTT. The rearrangement joins TRBV4-1 to TRBJ2-2, with D unresolved. The CDR3 totals 16 residues. CDR1 and CDR2 (germline): MGHRA, YSYEKL. With 4 bases removed from V and 0 bases from J, the gap between germline ends came to 12 bases.